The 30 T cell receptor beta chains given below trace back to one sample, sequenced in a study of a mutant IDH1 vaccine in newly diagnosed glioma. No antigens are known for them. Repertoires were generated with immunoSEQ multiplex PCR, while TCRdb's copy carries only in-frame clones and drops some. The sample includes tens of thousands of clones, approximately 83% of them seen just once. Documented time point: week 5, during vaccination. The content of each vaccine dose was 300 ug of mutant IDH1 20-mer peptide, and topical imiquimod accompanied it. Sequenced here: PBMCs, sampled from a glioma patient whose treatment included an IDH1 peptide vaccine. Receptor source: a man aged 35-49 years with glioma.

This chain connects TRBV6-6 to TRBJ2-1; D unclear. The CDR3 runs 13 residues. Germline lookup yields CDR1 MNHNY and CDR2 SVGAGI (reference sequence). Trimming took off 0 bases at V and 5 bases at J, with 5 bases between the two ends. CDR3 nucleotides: TGTGCCAGCAGTTACTCGTCTAACAATGAGCAGTTCTTC. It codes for CASSYSSNNEQFF.

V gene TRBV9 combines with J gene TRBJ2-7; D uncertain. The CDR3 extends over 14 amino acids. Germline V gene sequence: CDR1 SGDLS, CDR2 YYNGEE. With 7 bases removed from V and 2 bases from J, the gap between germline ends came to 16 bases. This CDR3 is CASAQAASTYEQYF. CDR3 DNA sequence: TGTGCCAGCGCCCAGGCAGCCTCGACCTACGAGCAGTACTTC.

CDR3 DNA: TGTGCCAGCACCGACCCTGTGGGGGAGGGAGCCTATGGCTACACCTTC. It codes for CASTDPVGEGAYGYTF. The V gene is TRBV5-4, the J gene TRBJ1-2, with D perhaps matching TRBD1 (5 bases). Per the germline V gene, CDR1 is SGHNT and CDR2 is YYREEE (reference sequence). The CDR3 spans 16 residues. The V gene lost 6 bases and the J gene lost 4 bases, with 22 bases spanning the gap.

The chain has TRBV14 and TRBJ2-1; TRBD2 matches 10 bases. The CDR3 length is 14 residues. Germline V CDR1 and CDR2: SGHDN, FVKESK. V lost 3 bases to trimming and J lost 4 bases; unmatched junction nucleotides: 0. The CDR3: CASSQTSGYNEQFF. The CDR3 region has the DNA TGTGCCAGCAGCCAGACTAGCGGGTACAATGAGCAGTTCTTC.

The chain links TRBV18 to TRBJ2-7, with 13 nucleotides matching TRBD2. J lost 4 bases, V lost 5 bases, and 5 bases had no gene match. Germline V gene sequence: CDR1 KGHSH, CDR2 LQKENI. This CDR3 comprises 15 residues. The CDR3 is CASSSGTSGNYEQYF. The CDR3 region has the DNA TGTGCCAGCTCATCAGGGACTAGCGGGAATTACGAGCAGTACTTC.

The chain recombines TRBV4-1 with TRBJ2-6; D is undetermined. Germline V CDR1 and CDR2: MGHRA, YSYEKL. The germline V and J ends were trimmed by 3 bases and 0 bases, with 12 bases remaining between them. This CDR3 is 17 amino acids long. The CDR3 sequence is CASSQTESSSGANVLTF. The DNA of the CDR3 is TGCGCCAGCAGCCAGACGGAGAGTAGCTCTGGGGCCAACGTCCTGACTTTC.

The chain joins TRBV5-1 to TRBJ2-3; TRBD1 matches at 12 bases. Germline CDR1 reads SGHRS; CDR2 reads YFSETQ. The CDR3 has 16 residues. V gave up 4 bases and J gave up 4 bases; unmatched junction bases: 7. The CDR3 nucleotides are TGCGCCAGCAGCCCCCTGGGGACAGGGGGCGCAGATACGCAGTATTTT. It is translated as CASSPLGTGGADTQYF. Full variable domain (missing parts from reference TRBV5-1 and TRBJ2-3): KAGVTQTPRYLIKTRGQQVTLSCSPISGHRSVSWYQQTPGQGLQFLFEYFSETQRNKGNFPGRFSGRQFSNSRSEMNVSTLELGDSALYLCASSPLGTGGADTQYFGPGTRLTVL.

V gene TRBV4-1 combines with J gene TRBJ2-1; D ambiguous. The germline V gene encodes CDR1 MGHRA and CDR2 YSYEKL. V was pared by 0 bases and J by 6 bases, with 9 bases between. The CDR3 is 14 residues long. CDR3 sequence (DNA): TGCGCCAGCAGCCAAGATTACCTGTCCAATGAGCAGTTCTTC. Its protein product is CASSQDYLSNEQFF.

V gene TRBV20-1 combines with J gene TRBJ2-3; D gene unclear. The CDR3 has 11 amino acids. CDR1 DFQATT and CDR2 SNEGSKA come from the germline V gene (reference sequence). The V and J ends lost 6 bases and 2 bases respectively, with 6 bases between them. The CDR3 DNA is TGCAGTGCCCTTTCCACAGATACGCAGTATTTT. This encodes CSALSTDTQYF.

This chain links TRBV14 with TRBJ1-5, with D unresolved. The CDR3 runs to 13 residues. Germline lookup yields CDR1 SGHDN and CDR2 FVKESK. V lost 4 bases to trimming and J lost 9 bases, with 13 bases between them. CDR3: CASSLNSQTPQHF. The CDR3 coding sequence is TGTGCCAGCAGCCTGAACTCTCAGACGCCCCAGCATTTT.

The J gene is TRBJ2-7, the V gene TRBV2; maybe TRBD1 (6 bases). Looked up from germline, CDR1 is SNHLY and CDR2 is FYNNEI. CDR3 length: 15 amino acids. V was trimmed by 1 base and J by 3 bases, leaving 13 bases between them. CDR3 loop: CASSEVGTIVYEQYF. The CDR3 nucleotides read TGTGCCAGCAGTGAAGTAGGGACAATAGTCTACGAGCAGTACTTC.

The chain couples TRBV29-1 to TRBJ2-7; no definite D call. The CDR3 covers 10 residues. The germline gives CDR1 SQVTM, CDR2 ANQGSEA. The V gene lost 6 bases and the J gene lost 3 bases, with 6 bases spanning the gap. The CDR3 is CSVMVYEQYF. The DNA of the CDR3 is TGCAGCGTAATGGTCTACGAGCAGTACTTC.

The CDR3 here is CASTSPAGQPQPQHF. The CDR3 DNA reads as TGTGCCAGTACTTCCCCAGCGGGTCAGCCTCAGCCCCAGCATTTT. The J gene is TRBJ1-5, the V gene TRBV19; the D is unclear. The CDR3 covers 15 residues. V was clipped by 7 bases and J by 6 bases, with 19 bases between them. Germline CDR1 is LNHDA and CDR2 is SQIVND (reference sequence).

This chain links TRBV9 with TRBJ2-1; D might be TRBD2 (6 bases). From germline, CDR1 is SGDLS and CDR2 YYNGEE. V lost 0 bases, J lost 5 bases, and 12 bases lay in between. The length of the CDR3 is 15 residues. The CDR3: CASSVDGGTHNEQFF. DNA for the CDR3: TGTGCCAGCAGCGTAGATGGCGGGACCCACAATGAGCAGTTCTTC.

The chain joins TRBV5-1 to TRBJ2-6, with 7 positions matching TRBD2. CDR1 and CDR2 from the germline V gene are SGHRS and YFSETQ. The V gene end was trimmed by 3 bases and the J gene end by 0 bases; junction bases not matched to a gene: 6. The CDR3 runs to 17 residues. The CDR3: CASSWLAVTSGANVLTF. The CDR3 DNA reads TGCGCCAGCAGCTGGCTAGCGGTGACCTCTGGGGCCAACGTCCTGACTTTC.

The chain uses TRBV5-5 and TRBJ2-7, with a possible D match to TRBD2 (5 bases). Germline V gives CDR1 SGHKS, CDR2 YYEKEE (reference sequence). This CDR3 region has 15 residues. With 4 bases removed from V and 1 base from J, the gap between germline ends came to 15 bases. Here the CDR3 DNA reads TGTGCCAGCAGCGGAGGCCCTATTGGTTCCTACGAGCAGTACTTC. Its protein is CASSGGPIGSYEQYF.

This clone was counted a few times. The CDR3 spells CASSLIGGSGYEQYF. The CDR3 DNA reads as TGCGCCAGCAGCTTGATAGGGGGATCGGGTTACGAGCAGTACTTC. This chain uses TRBV5-1 with TRBJ2-7; TRBD1 is a possible D gene (6 bases). The CDR3 spans 15 residues. V was trimmed by 1 base and J by 4 bases, leaving 15 bases between them. Germline V CDR1 and CDR2: SGHRS, YFSETQ.

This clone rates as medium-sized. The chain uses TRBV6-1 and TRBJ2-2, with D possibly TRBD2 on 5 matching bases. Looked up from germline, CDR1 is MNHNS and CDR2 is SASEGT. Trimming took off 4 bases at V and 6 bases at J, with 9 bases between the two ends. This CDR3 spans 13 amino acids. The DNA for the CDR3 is TGTGCCAGCAGTGCGCGAGGGCCCGGGGAGCTGTTTTTT. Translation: CASSARGPGELFF.

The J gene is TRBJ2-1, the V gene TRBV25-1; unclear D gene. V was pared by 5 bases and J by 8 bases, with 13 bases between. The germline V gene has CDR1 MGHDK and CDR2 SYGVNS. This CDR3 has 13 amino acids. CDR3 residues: CASSHSYKYEQFF. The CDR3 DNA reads TGTGCCAGCAGTCACAGTTACAAATATGAGCAGTTCTTC.

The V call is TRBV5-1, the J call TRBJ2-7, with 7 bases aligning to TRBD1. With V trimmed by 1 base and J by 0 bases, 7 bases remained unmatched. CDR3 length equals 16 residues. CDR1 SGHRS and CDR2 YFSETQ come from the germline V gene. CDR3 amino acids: CASSLSTGSASYEQYF. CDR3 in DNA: TGCGCCAGCAGCTTGTCGACAGGGTCGGCCTCCTACGAGCAGTACTTC.

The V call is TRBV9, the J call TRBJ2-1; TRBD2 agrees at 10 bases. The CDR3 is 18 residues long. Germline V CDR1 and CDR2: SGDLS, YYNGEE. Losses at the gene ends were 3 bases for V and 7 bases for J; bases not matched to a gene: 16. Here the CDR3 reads CASSDDTPGLASTNEQFF. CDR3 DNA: TGTGCCAGCAGCGATGATACTCCGGGACTAGCGTCAACTAATGAGCAGTTCTTC.

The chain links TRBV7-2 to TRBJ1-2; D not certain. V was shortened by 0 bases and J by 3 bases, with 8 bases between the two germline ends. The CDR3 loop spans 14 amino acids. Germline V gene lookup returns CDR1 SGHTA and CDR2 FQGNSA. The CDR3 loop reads CASSLATHDYGYTF. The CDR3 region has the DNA TGTGCCAGCAGCTTAGCCACACACGACTATGGCTACACCTTC.

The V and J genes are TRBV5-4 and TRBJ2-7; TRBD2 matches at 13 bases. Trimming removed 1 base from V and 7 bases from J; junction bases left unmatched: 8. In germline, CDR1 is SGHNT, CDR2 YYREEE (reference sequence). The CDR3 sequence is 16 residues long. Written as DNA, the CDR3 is TGTGCCAGCAGCTTGTTTGTCGGACTAGCGGGAGAAGAGCAGTACTTC. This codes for CASSLFVGLAGEEQYF.

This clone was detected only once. CDR3 in amino acids: CASSQGQGSTDTQYF. CDR3 nucleotide sequence: TGTGCCAGCAGCCAGGGACAGGGAAGCACAGATACGCAGTATTTT. The chain combines TRBV6-6 with TRBJ2-3; 9 bases line up with TRBD1. The ends lost 6 bases at V and 0 bases at J; junction bases unmatched: 4. This CDR3 contains 15 residues. Germline V gives CDR1 MNHNY, CDR2 SVGAGI (reference sequence).

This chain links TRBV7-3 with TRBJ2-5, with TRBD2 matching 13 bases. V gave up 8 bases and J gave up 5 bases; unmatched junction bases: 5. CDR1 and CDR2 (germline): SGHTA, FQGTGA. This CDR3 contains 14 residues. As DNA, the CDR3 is TGTGCCAGCGGACTAGCGGGAGATTCCGAGACCCAGTACTTC. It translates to CASGLAGDSETQYF.

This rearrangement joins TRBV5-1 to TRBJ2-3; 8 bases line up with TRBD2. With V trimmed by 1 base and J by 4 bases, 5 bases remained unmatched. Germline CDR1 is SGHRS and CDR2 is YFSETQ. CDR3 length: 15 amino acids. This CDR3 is CASSLSREGPDTQYF. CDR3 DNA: TGCGCCAGCAGCTTGTCACGGGAGGGGCCAGATACGCAGTATTTT.

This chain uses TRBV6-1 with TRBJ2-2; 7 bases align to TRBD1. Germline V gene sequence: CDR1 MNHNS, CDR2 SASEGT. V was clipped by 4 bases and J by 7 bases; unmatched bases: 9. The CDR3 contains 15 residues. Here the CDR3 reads CASSAITGADGELFF. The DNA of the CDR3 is TGTGCCAGCAGTGCCATAACAGGGGCTGACGGGGAGCTGTTTTTT.

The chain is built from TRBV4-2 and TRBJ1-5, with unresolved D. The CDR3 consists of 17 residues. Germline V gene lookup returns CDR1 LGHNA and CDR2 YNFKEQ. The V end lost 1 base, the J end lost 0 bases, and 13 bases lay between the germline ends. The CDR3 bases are TGTGCCAGCAGCCAAGCGCATGACGCTTATAGCAATCAGCCCCAGCATTTT. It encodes CASSQAHDAYSNQPQHF.

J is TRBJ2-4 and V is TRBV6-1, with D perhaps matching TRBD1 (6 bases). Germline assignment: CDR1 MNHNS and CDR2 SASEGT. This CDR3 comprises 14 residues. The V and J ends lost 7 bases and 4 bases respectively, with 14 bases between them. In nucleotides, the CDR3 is TGTGCCAGCAAGACCTGGCAGGGGAAAAACATTCAGTACTTC. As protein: CASKTWQGKNIQYF.

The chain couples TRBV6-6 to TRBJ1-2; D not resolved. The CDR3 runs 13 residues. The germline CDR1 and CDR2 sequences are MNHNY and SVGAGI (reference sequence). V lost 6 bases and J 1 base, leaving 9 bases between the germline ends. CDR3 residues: CASSSLGNYGYTF. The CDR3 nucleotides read TGTGCCAGCAGCAGCCTCGGTAACTATGGCTACACCTTC.